This T cell receptor beta chain was observed in a study of cytomegalovirus exposure and HLA in healthy donors. Study results and limitations: An ancestry cluster, one associated with Asian ancestry, reportedly showed fewer N-insertions than the roughly 670-donor mean in a later analysis. The authors later linked a missense DCLRE1C variant to TCR beta V- and J-gene trimming.

V lost 0 bases and J lost 0, with 9 bases in between. This CDR3 comprises 15 residues. Germline loops: CDR1 SGDLS, CDR2 YYNGEE. The primer mix had 60 Vbeta and 13 Jbeta primers. Profiling relied on immunoSEQ multiplex PCR, and the TCRdb table lists in-frame clones only, not all of them. This table has 75,000 to 90,000 clones, around 79% appearing once. In this sample, this clone turned up a few times. Its antigen is undetermined. This receptor was identified in a man between 35 and 55 years old in good health and CMV-seronegative. V usage is TRBV9 and J usage is TRBJ1-1, with D hard to call. Sequenced material: PBMCs. The CDR3 DNA is TGTGCCAGCAGCGTAGGTGGGAGAATGAACACTGAAGCTTTCTTT. It yields the protein CASSVGGRMNTEAFF.